This T cell receptor (beta chain) is drawn from a study of radiotherapy plus CTLA-4 blockade in lung cancer. Study at large: Among enrolled patients, over 15% responded and approximately 33% achieved disease control. Study-wide points: Clones of tumor-derived TCRs expanded in blood after radiotherapy plus ipilimumab. It was early blood T cell clone dynamics, with interferon-beta, that reportedly best predicted response.

Profiling relied on immunoSEQ multiplex PCR, and the TCRdb table lists in-frame clones only, not all of them. The data show approximately 98,000 clones, with about 81% seen just once and 3% to 4% held by the top ten. Lung cancer patients with chemo-refractory metastatic non-small-cell disease were given focal radiation plus CTLA-4 blockade with ipilimumab. The germline V gene has CDR1 SGDLS and CDR2 YYNGEE. The ends were cut back, 0 bases at V and 0 bases at J, with 4 bases in the middle. CDR3 length: 15 amino acids. A word on this clone: Antigen specificity is unknown.

The chain employs TRBV9 and TRBJ2-6, with unresolved D. The receptor was derived from a human donor with non-small cell lung cancer who had a partial response to radiotherapy plus ipilimumab. Sequences were derived from peripheral blood, sampled from a patient treated with radiotherapy plus ipilimumab. As DNA, the CDR3 is TGTGCCAGCAGCGTAGTGAGCTCTGGGGCCAACGTCCTGACTTTC. This gives the protein CASSVVSSGANVLTF.